This entry lists 2 T cell receptor beta chains sequenced from one sample in a study of blood T cell repertoires in COVID-19. Clones were read by immunoSEQ multiplex PCR, and TCRdb kept only the in-frame ones, dropping some. The sample carries tens of thousands of clones, over 70% recorded once. The sample was peripheral blood. These receptor sequences come from a man aged 25 to 40 with COVID-19, enrolled during active disease.

The chain joins TRBV29-1 to TRBJ1-1, with TRBD1 matching over 8 bases. The CDR3 runs to 13 residues. Germline V gene sequence: CDR1 SQVTM, CDR2 ANQGSEA. V lost 5 bases and J lost 1; bases outside the gene matches: 3. The CDR3 bases are TGCAGCGTTCAACAGGGGGGGAACACTGAAGCTTTCTTT. Protein sequence: CSVQQGGNTEAFF.

The CDR3 region has the DNA TGTGCCAGCAGCTTAGGGAGTAATGAAAAACTGTTTTTT. Its protein is CASSLGSNEKLFF. The chain links TRBV11-2 to TRBJ1-4; D remains unclear. The germline gives CDR1 SGHAT, CDR2 FQNNGV. The V end was cut by 1 base, the J end by 4 bases, with 4 bases between. CDR3 length: 13 residues.